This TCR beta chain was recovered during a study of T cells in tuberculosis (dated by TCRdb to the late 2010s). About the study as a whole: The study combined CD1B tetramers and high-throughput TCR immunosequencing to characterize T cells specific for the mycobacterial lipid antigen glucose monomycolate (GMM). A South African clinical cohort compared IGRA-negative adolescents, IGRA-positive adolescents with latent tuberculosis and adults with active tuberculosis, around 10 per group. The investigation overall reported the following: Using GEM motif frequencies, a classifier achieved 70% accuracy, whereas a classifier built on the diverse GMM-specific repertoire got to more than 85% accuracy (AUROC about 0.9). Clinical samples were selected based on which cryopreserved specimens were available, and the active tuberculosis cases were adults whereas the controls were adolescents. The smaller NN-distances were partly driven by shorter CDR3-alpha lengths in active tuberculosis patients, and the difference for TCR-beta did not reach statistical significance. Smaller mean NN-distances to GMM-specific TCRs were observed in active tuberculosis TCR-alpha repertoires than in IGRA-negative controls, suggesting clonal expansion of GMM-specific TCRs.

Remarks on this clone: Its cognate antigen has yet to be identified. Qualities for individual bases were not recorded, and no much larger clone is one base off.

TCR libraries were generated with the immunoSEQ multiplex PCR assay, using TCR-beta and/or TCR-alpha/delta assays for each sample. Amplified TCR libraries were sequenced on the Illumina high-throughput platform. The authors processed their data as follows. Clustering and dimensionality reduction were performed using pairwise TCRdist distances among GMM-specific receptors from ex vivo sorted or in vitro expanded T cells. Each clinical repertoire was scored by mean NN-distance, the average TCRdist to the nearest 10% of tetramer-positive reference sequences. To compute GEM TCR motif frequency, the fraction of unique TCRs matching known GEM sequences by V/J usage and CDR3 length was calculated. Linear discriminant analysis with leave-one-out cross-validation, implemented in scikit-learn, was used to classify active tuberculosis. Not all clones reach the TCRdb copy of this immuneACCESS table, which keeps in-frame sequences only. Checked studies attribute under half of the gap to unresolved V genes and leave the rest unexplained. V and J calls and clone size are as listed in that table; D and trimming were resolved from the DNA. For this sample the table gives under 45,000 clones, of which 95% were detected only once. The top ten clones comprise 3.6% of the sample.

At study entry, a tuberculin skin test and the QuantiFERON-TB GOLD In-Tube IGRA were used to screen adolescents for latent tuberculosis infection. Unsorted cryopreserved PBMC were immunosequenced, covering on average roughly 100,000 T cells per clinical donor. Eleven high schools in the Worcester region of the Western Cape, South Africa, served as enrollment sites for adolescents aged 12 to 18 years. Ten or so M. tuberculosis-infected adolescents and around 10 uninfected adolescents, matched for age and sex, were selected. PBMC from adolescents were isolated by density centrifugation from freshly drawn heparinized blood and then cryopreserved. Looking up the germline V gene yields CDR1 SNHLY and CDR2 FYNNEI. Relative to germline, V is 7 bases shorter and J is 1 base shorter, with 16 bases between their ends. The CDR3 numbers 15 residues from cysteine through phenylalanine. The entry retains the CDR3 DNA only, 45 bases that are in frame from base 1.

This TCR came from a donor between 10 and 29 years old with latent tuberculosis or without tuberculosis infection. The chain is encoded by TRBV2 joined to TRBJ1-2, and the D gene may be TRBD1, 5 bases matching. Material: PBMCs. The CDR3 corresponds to CASIVQRGLNYGYTF. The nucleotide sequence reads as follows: TGTGCCAGCATCGTTCAGAGGGGACTTAACTATGGCTACACCTTC. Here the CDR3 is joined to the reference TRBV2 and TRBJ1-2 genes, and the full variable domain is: EPEVTQTPSHQVTQMGQEVILRCVPISNHLYFYWYRQILGQKVEFLVSFYNNEISEKSEIFDDQFSVERPDGSNFTLKIRSTKLEDSAMYFCASIVQRGLNYGYTFGSGTRLTVV.